A single T cell receptor beta chain is shown here with its context. MiXCR was run by TCRdb on the RT-PCR reads, yielding one entry per CDR3 protein. The repertoire has 25,000 to 40,000 distinct CDR3 sequences, roughly a third of them found once; the top ten carry about 80%. The data originate from a study of patients and donors after allogeneic stem cell transplantation. V lost 2 bases to trimming and J lost 5 bases; unmatched junction nucleotides: 2. Germline CDR1 and CDR2: MGHDK and SYGVNS. The CDR3 spans 13 residues. Input material: blood, either unsorted or a sorted T cell fraction (not recorded which). The chain carries TRBV25-1 and TRBJ1-1; 7 bases are a match to TRBD1. This TCR was sampled from a human donor who was either an allogeneic HSCT recipient or a stem cell or donor lymphocyte infusion donor (not recorded which). It is not recorded whose cells these are; they may come from a transplant donor. CDR3 DNA: TGTGCCAGCAGTGAACCAGGGGGAACTGAAGCTTTCTTT. Its translation: CASSEPGGTEAFF.